This TCR beta chain originates from a study of tumor-infiltrating lymphocytes in primary liver carcinoma. This CDR3 has 17 amino acids. Trimming removed 7 bases from V and 0 bases from J, with 19 bases in between. Germline V gene lookup returns CDR1 GTSNPN and CDR2 SVGIG (reference sequence). The tissue used was unsorted bulk material of about 19-34 mg. RNA and DNA were co-extracted from it with the AllPrep DNA/RNA mini kit. A primer matching the constant region was used to make TCR beta cDNA from 500 to 600 ng of total RNA. What produced the TCR beta libraries was three nested multiplex PCR rounds using slightly modified ARM-PCR. Amplification in the first two PCR rounds was performed using TRBV1-TRBV30 forward primers and a C-beta reverse primer for roughly 10 cycles each. MiXCR, applied by TCRdb to the multiplex PCR reads, yields one record per CDR3 protein. The table records about 43,000 distinct CDR3 sequences, approximately 73% of them present only once.

V is TRBV30 and J is TRBJ2-6, with unresolved D. The source of this sequence is a man aged 35-49 years with primary liver carcinoma and hepatitis B virus infection. Sequenced input: liver tumor tissue from sampling region 2. Subset reported: tumor region T2, inferior pole. This CDR3 reads CAFQAGESLSGANVLTF. In nucleotides, the CDR3 is TGTGCCTTCCAGGCTGGCGAGAGTCTCTCTGGGGCCAACGTCCTGACTTTC.